This T cell receptor (beta chain) was obtained from a study of blood T cell repertoires in COVID-19 (dated by TCRdb to the early 2020s). Notes on the research overall: The collaborator samples originated in the United States, Italy and Spain and spanned the acute and convalescent phases of COVID-19. The prospective study material was composed of cDNA or gDNA derived from T cells, B-cell-depleted T cells, or PBMCs. Deeply sampled blood TCRbeta repertoires from subjects exposed to, actively infected with, or recovered from COVID-19 were included in the dataset. A freely available public database, intended as a resource for researchers studying the immune response to SARS-CoV-2, is where the repertoires were released. The samples were drawn from two sources: the first 160 participants of the ongoing ImmuneRACE study, and about 1,300 subjects contributed by 6 global collaborators. Sample metadata almost always included a de-identified subject ID, COVID-19 status, age in years and sex. Where HLA class I and class II types were available, the types were taken from metadata supplied by the sample provider, not from assay-based typing. Broader findings and caveats from the paper: The quantity of clinical and demographic metadata differed by source and by participant and was supplied without curation.

This clone was detected a few times. The target of this receptor is not known. Per-base qualities were not stored, and no clone one base away is much larger. TCRbeta CDR3 regions were amplified from genomic DNA by means of the immunoSEQ Assay, a bias-controlled multiplex PCR. For the original study's pipeline: The number of nucleated cells in each sample was estimated by amplification of reference gene primers within the assay. Sequence reads were collapsed and filtered to measure the absolute abundance of every unique TCRbeta CDR3 rearrangement. For each sample, productive Simpson clonality was calculated as the square root of Simpson's diversity index across productive rearrangements. In its TCRdb copy, this immuneACCESS table keeps in-frame sequences only and misses some clones. Where compared with another copy, unresolved V genes explain less than half of these, and the others have no known cause. That table furnishes V, J and clone size, whereas the DNA furnished D and trimming. The sample yields 450,000 to 500,000 clones; 80% to 90% were counted once. Roughly 3.2% of the sample is held by the ten biggest clonotypes.

V and J lose 0 bases and 3 bases, and a span of 13 bases separates them. Reading the germline V gene gives CDR1 SGHRS and CDR2 YFSETQ. The CDR3 runs 15 amino acids, cysteine and phenylalanine included. Just the 45-base CDR3 DNA is kept, in frame starting at base 1. Whole blood was collected in K2EDTA tubes by collaborating institutions according to the institutions' own protocols. For TCRbeta analysis, collaborators shipped samples in one of three forms: frozen whole blood, isolated PBMCs, or DNA extracted from either of those sample types. The chain is encoded by TRBV5-1 joined to TRBJ2-7; the D gene is perhaps TRBD2, from 6 matching bases. Sequenced material: peripheral blood. The clonotype comes from a human donor in a cohort sampled during active COVID-19. The nucleotides are TGCGCCAGCAGCTTGGACGGAGGGGCTTTCTACGAGCAGTACTTC. It translates as CASSLDGGAFYEQYF.